This is a list of T cell receptor beta chains from one sample in a study of CXCR3-negative and CXCR3-positive naive CD8 T cells. TCRdb re-analyzed the 5' RACE reads; it lists each CDR3 protein once, without DNA. This sample's clone table lists 49,000 or so distinct CDR3 sequences. Sequenced sample: naive CXCR3+ CD8+ T cells from blood. The receptor source for this set is a human donor in good health. Some clones in this sample may be carry-over from other donors' samples. CDR3s include the opening cysteine and the closing phenylalanine or tryptophan. The order of the fields is V gene, J gene, CDR3 protein.

TRBV15	TRBJ1-2	CATSGPGDNYNYGYTF
TRBV19	TRBJ2-7	CASSWDYSYEQYF
TRBV7-9	TRBJ1-1	CASSRWPGTGGNTEAFF
TRBV9	TRBJ2-5	CASSAPRDRIEETQYF
TRBV9	TRBJ2-1	CASSATGLDEQFF
TRBV28	TRBJ1-5	CASSFDMPNQPQHF
TRBV12-3/TRBV12-4	TRBJ1-2	CASSGPGQNPNYGYTF
TRBV7-2	TRBJ2-5	CASSLVGGFGPETQYF
TRBV7-9	TRBJ1-2	CASSWTRDGYTF
TRBV15	TRBJ1-1	CATSTWTTDTEAFF
TRBV3-2	TRBJ2-1	CASSQETSSEQFF
TRBV4-1	TRBJ2-3	CASSRDSPDTQYF
TRBV14	TRBJ2-1	CASSQIGTAYNEQFF
TRBV6-5	TRBJ2-7	CASRSGTVSYEQYF
TRBV4-2	TRBJ1-3	CASSQVPGRYGNTIYF
TRBV2	TRBJ2-1	CATSRDSSYNEQFF
TRBV29-1	TRBJ2-7	CSVEGYRGHEQYF
TRBV27	TRBJ2-7	CASSYNREISYEQYF
TRBV18	TRBJ2-1	CASSPSRSNEQFF
TRBV5-5	TRBJ2-5	CASSLGQGVKETQYF
TRBV6-5	TRBJ2-2	CASSTSNTGELFF
TRBV21-1	TRBJ2-5	CASRPWGQETQYF
TRBV29-1	TRBJ2-7	CSVVDQVYEQYF
TRBV10-3	TRBJ2-2	CAISSLGTDTGELFF
TRBV14	TRBJ2-1	CASSQPEGVPNNEQFF
TRBV29-1	TRBJ2-7	CSVVGTADSYEQYF
TRBV3-1	TRBJ1-1	CASSAGPEAFF
TRBV6-2/TRBV6-3	TRBJ2-3	CASSFVPNLHTDTQYF